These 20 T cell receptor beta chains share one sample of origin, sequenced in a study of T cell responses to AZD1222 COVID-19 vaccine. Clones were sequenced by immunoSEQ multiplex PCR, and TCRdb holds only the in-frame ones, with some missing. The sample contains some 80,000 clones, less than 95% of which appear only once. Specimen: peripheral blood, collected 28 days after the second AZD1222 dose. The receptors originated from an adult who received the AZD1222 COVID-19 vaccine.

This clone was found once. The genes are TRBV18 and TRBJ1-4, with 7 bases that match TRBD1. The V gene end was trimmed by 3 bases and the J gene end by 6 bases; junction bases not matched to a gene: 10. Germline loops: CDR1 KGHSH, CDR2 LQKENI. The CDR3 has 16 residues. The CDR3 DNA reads TGTGCCAGCTCACCGTCCGGGGGACAGTTTGATGAAAAACTGTTTTTT. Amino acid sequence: CASSPSGGQFDEKLFF.

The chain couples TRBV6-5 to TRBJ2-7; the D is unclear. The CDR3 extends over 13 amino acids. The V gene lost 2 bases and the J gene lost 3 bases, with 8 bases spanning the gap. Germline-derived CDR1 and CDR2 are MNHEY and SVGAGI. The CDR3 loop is CASSYRRNYEQYF. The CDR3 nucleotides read TGTGCCAGCAGTTACCGGCGGAACTACGAGCAGTACTTC.

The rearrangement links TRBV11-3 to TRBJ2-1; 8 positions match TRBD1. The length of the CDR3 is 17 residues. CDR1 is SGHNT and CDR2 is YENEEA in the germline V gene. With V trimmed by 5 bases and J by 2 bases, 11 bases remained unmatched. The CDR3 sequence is CASSLRGDRSAYNEQFF. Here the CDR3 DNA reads TGTGCCAGCAGCCTCCGCGGGGACAGGAGTGCCTACAATGAGCAGTTCTTC.

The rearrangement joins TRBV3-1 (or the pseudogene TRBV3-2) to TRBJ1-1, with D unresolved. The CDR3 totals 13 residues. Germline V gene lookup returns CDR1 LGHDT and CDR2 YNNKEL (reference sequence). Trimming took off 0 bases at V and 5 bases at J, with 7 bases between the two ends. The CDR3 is CASSQDKWTEAFF. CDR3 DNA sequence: TGTGCCAGCAGCCAAGATAAGTGGACTGAAGCTTTCTTT.

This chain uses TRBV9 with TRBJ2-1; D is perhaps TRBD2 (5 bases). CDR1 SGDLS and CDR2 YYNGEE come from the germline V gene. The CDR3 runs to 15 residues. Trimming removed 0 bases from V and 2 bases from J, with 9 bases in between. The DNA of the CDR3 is TGTGCCAGCAGCGTAGACGCTAGCCCCTACAATGAGCAGTTCTTC. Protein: CASSVDASPYNEQFF.

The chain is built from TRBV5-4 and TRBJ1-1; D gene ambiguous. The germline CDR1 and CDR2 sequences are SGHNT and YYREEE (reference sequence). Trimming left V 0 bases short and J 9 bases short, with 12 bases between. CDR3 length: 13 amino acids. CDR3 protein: CASSLVRDSQAFF. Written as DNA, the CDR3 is TGTGCCAGCAGCTTGGTAAGGGATTCGCAAGCTTTCTTT.

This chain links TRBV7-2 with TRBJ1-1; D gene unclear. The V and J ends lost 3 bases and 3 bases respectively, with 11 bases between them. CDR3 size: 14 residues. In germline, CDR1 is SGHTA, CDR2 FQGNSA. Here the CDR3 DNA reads TGTGCCAGCAGCTTTGCAGTGAGGGACACTGAAGCTTTCTTT. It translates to CASSFAVRDTEAFF.

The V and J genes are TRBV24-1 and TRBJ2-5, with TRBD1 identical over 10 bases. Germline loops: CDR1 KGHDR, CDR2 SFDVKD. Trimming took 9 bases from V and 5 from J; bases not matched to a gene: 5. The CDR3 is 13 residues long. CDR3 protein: CATGTGAGETQYF. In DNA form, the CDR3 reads TGTGCCACCGGGACAGGGGCGGGGGAGACCCAGTACTTC.

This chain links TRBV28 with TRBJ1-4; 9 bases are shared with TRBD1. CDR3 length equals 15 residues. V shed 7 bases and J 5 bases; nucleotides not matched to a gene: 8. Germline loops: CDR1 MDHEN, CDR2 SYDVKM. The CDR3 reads CASTPAGTGNEKLFF. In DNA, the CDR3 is TGTGCCAGCACGCCGGCCGGGACAGGGAATGAAAAACTGTTTTTT.

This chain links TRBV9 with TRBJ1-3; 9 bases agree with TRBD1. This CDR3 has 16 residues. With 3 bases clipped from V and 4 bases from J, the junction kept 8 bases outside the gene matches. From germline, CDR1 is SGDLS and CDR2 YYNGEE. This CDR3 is CASSADPTGGGNTIYF. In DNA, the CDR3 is TGTGCCAGCAGCGCAGACCCTACAGGGGGCGGAAACACCATATATTTT.

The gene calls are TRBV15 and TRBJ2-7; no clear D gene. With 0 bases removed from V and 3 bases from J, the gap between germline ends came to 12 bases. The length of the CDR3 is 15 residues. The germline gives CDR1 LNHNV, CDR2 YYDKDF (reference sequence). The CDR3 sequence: CATSRDGVSGYEQYF. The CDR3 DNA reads TGTGCCACCAGCAGAGATGGGGTTTCGGGCTACGAGCAGTACTTC.

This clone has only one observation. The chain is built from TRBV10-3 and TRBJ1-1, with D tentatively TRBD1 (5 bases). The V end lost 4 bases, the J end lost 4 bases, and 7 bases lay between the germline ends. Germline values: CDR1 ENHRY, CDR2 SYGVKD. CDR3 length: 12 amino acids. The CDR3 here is CAISAGGTEAFF. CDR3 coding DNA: TGTGCCATCAGTGCTGGGGGCACTGAAGCTTTCTTT.

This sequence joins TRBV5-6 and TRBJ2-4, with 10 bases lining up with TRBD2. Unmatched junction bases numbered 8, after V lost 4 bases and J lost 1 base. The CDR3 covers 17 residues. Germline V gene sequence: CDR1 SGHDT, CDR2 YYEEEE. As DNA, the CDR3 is TGTGCCAGCAGCACAACGCTAGCGGGGGTGGCCAAAAACATTCAGTACTTC. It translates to CASSTTLAGVAKNIQYF. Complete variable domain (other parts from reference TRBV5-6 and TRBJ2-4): DAGVTQSPTHLIKTRGQQVTLRCSPKSGHDTVSWYQQALGQGPQFIFQYYEEEERQRGNFPDRFSGHQFPNYSSELNVNALLLGDSALYLCASSTTLAGVAKNIQYFGAGTRLSVL.

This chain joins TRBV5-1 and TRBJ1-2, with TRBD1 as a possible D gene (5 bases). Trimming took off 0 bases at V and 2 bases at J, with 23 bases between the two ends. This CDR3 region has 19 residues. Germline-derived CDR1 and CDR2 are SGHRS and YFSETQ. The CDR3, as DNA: TGCGCCAGCAGCTTGGGAGGGATTAAAGATCAGGGAGGGAACTATGGCTACACCTTC. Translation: CASSLGGIKDQGGNYGYTF.

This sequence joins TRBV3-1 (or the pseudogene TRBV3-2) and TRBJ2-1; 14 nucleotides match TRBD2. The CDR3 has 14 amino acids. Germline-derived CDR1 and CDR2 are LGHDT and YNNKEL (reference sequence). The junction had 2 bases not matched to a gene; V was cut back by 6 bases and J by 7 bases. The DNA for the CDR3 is TGTGCCAGCAGTTGGACTAGCGGGAGGAATGAGCAGTTCTTC. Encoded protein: CASSWTSGRNEQFF.

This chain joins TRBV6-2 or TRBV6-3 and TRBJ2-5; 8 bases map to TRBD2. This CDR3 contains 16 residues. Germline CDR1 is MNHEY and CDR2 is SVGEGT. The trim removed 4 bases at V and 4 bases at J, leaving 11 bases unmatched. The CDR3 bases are TGTGCCAGCAGTTCTATCCGGGGGGGCGGAGGAGAGACCCAGTACTTC. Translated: CASSSIRGGGGETQYF.

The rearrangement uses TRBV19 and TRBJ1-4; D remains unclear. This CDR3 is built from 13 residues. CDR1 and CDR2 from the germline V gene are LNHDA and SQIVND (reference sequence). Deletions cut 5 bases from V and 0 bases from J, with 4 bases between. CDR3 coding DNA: TGTGCCAGTAGTGGGGCAACTAATGAAAAACTGTTTTTT. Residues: CASSGATNEKLFF.

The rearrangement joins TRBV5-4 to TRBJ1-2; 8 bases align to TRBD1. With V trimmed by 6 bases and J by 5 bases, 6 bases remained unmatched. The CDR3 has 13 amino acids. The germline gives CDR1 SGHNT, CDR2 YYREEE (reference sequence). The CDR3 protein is CASTRQGSYGYTF. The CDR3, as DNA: TGTGCCAGCACCAGACAGGGGAGTTATGGCTACACCTTC. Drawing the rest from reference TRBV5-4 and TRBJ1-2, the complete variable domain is ETGVTQSPTHLIKTRGQQVTLRCSSQSGHNTVSWYQQALGQGPQFIFQYYREEENGRGNFPPRFSGLQFPNYSSELNVNALELDDSALYLCASTRQGSYGYTFGSGTRLTVV.

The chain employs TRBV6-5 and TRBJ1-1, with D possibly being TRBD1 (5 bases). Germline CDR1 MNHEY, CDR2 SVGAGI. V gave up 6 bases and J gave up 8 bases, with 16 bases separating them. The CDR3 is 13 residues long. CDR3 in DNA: TGTGCCAGCAGACTCCACACAGGTTCCGAAGCTTTCTTT. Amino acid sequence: CASRLHTGSEAFF.

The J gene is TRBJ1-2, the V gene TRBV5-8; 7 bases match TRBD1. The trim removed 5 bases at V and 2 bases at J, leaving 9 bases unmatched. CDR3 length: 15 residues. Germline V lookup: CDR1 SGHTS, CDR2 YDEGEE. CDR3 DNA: TGTGCCAGCAGGGAGAGACAGGGTCGGAACTATGGCTACACCTTC. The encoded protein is CASRERQGRNYGYTF.